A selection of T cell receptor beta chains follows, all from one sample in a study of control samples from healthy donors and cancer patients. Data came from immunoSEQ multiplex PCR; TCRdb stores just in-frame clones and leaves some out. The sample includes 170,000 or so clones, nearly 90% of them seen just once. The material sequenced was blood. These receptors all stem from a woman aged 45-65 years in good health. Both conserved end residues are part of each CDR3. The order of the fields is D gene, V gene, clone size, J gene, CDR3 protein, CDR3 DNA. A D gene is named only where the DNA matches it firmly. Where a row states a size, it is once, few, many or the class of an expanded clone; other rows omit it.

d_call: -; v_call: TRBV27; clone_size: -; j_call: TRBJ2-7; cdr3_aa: CASSFAGQNSYEQYF; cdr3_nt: TGTGCCAGCAGTTTCGCGGGACAGAACTCCTACGAGCAGTACTTC
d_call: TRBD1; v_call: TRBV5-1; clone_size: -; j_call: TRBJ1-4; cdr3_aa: CASRKSGTENEKLFF; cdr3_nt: TGCGCCAGCAGAAAGTCCGGGACAGAAAATGAAAAACTGTTTTTT
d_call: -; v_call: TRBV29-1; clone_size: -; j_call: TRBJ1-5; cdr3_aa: CSVAWDGINSNQPQHF; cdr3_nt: TGCAGCGTCGCCTGGGACGGGATTAATAGCAATCAGCCCCAGCATTTT
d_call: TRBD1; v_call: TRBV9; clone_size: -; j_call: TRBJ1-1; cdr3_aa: CASSKGQGTSVAFF; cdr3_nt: TGTGCCAGCAGTAAGGGACAGGGGACCTCAGTAGCTTTCTTT
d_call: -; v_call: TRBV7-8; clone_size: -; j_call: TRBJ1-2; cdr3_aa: CASSFGQRYGYTF; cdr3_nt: TGTGCCAGCAGCTTCGGCCAGAGATATGGCTACACCTTC
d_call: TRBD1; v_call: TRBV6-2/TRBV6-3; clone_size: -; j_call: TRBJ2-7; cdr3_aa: CASSRAPGTGGFYEQYF; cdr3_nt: TGTGCCAGCAGTCGCGCCCCCGGGACAGGGGGTTTCTACGAGCAGTACTTC
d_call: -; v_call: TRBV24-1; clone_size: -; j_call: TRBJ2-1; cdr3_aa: CATSDQGRRLSSYNEQFF; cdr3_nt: TGTGCCACCAGTGACCAGGGACGCCGCTTGAGCTCCTACAATGAGCAGTTCTTC
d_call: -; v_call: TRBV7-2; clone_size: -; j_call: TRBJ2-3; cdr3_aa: CASSLGAITDTQYF; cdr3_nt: TGTGCCAGCAGCTTAGGGGCTATAACAGATACGCAGTATTTT
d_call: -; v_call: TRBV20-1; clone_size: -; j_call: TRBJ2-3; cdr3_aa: CSASGSGRTDTQYF; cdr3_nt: TGCAGTGCTAGTGGTAGCGGCCGCACAGATACGCAGTATTTT
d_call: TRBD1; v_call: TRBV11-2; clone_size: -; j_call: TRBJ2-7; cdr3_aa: CASSQSRGNEQYF; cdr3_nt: TGTGCCAGCAGCCAAAGCAGGGGGAATGAGCAGTACTTC
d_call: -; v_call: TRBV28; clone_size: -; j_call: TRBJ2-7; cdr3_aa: CASSSTIYEQYF; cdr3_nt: TGTGCCAGCAGTTCCACGATCTACGAGCAGTACTTC
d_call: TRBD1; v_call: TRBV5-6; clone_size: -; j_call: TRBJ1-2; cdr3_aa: CASSLSGTGGNGYTF; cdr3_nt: TGTGCCAGCAGCTTATCCGGGACAGGGGGCAATGGCTACACCTTC
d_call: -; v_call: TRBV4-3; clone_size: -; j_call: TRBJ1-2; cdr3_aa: CASSQDKWEGYTF; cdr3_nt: TGCGCCAGCAGCCAAGATAAGTGGGAGGGCTACACCTTC
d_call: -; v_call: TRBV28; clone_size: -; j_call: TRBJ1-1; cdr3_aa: CASSFVLWGTEAFF; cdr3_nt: TGTGCCAGCAGTTTTGTACTCTGGGGGACTGAAGCTTTCTTT
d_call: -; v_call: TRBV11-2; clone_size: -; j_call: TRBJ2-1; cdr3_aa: CASSSWGRRVVNEQFF; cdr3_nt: TGTGCCAGCAGCTCATGGGGACGACGTGTGGTCAATGAGCAGTTCTTC
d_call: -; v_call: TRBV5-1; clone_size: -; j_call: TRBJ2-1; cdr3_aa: CASSFDYNEQFF; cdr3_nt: TGCGCCAGCAGCTTCGATTACAATGAGCAGTTCTTC
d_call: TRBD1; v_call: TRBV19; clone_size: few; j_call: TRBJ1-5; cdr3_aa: CASRGQGYQPQHF; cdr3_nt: TGTGCCAGTAGGGGACAGGGCTATCAGCCCCAGCATTTT
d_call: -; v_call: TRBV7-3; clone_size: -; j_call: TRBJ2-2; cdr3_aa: CASSLSVSGELFF; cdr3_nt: TGTGCCAGCAGCTTAAGTGTTTCCGGGGAGCTGTTTTTT
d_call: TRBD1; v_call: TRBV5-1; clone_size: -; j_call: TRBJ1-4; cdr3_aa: CASTSGTGNEKLFF; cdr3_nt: TGCGCCAGCACCTCCGGGACAGGGAATGAAAAACTGTTTTTT
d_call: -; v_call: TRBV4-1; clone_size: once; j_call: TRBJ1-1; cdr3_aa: CASSRGQLANTEAFF; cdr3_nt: TGCGCCAGCAGCCGTGGGCAGCTAGCGAACACTGAAGCTTTCTTT
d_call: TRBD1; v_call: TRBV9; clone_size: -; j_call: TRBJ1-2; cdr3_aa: CASSQGVDGYTF; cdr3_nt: TGTGCCAGCAGTCAGGGGGTCGATGGCTACACCTTC
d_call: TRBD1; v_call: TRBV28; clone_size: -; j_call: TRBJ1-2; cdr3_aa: CASSLTGGIGYGYTF; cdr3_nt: TGTGCCAGCAGTCTTACAGGGGGCATTGGCTATGGCTACACCTTC
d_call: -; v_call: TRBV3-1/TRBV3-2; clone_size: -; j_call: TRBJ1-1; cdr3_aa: CASSQEGSEAFF; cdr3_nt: TGTGCCAGCAGCCAAGAAGGCTCTGAAGCTTTCTTT
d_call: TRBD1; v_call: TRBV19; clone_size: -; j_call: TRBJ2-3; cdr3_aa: CASSGTGFVNTQYF; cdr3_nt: TGTGCCAGTAGCGGGACAGGGTTCGTGAATACGCAGTATTTT
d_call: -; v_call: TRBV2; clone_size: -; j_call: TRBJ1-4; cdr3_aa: CASGVLEKLFF; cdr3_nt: TGTGCCAGCGGCGTATTGGAAAAACTGTTTTTT
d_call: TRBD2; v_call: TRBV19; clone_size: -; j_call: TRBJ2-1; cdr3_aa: CASSVPSGGYNEQFF; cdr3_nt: TGTGCCAGTAGTGTCCCTAGCGGCGGCTACAATGAGCAGTTCTTC
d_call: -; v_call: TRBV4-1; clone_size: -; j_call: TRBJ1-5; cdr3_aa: CASSQDQSGRGNQPQHF; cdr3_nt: TGCGCCAGCAGCCAAGATCAAAGCGGCAGGGGCAATCAGCCCCAGCATTTT
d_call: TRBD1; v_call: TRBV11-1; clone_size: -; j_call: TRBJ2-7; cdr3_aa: CASSFGTGFYEQYF; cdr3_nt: TGTGCCAGCAGCTTCGGGACAGGATTCTACGAGCAGTACTTC
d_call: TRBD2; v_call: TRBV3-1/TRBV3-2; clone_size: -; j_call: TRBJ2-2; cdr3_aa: CASSPLQAGGPTGELFF; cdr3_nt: TGTGCCAGCAGCCCGCTCCAAGCGGGAGGGCCCACCGGGGAGCTGTTTTTT
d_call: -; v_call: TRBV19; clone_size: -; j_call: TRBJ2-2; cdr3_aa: CAVTKGYANTGELFF; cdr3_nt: TGTGCCGTAACAAAGGGGTACGCGAACACCGGGGAGCTGTTTTTT
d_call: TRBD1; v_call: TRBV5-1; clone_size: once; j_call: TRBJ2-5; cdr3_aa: CASSTGTGEETQYF; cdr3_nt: TGCGCCAGCAGCACCGGGACAGGGGAAGAGACCCAGTACTTC